The following is a T cell receptor (beta chain) sequence with its context. Antigen unknown. The CDR3 extends over 16 amino acids. V was cut by 5 bases and J by 0 bases, with 14 bases left in between. Germline CDR1 MNHEY, CDR2 SVGEGT. Researchers used the Oncomine TCR Beta short-read assay to sequence DNA from cultured CD4+ T cells. From cultured CD4+ T cells, genomic DNA was extracted. MiXCR, run by TCRdb on the PCR reads, gives a single entry per CDR3 protein. The sample has roughly 26,000 distinct CDR3 sequences, over 60% seen once. The data belong to a study of vaccination and CD4 T cells after COVID-19. As for the study in general: Stimulation of cells relied on overlapping spike peptides derived from SARS-CoV-2, HCoV-NL63, HCoV-OC43 and HCoV-229E.

Broader study findings: 304 of 307 vaccine-specific clones from convalescent patients were spike mono-reactive.

The treatment is: roughly 11-day PBMC culture with coronavirus spike peptide pools or control peptides (ViraFEST assay). Via ViraFEST, peptide pools expanded antigen-specific T cells before TCR sequencing. This TCR was sampled from a human donor who had recovered from COVID-19. The material sequenced was CD4+ T cells from blood, cultured in vitro. V and J are TRBV6-2 or TRBV6-3 and TRBJ1-5, with a tentative D call TRBD1 (6 bases). The CDR3 DNA reads TGTGCCAGCAGTCCAACAGGGATCTATAGCAATCAGCCCCAGCATTTT. It specifies CASSPTGIYSNQPQHF.